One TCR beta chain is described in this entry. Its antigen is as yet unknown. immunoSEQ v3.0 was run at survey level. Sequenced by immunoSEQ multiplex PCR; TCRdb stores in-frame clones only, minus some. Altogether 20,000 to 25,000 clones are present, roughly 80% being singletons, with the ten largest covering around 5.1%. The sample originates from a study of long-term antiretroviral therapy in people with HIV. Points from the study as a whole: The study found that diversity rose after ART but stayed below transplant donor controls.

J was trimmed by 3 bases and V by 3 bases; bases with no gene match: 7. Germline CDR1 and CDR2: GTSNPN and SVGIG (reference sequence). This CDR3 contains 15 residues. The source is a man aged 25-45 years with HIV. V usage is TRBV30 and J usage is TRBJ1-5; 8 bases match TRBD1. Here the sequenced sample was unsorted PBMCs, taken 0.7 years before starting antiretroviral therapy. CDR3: CAWSPGTGYNQPQHF. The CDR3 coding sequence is TGTGCCTGGAGCCCCGGGACAGGCTACAATCAGCCCCAGCATTTT.